The 13 T cell receptor beta chains in this list originate from one sample, sequenced in a study of esophageal squamous cell carcinoma under preoperative chemotherapy. TCRdb recomputed calls from the PCR reads with MiXCR, one row per CDR3 protein. The table has about 20,000 distinct CDR3 sequences, about 45% seen once. Stated time point: after preoperative PTX-NDP chemotherapy. The sample was taken from a patient given preoperative chemotherapy. The receptors come from a human donor with esophageal squamous cell carcinoma. The donor label of this sample is uncertain.

There are a few counts of this clonotype. V is TRBV6-2 or TRBV6-3 and J is TRBJ2-1; D is unclear. With 4 bases removed from V and 10 bases from J, the gap between germline ends came to 17 bases. The CDR3 is 14 amino acids. CDR1 is MNHEY, CDR2 SVGEGT, per germline. The CDR3 protein is CASSLRLGLYEQFF. CDR3 coding DNA: TGTGCCAGCAGTTTACGTCTAGGGCTCTACGAGCAGTTCTTC.

Many counts were recorded for this clonotype. Here the CDR3 DNA reads TGTGCCAGCAGCTTGGATCCGCCCATCCCCGGGGGAGCCAAAAACATTCAGTACTTC. The encoded protein is CASSLDPPIPGGAKNIQYF. The chain couples TRBV7-6 to TRBJ2-4; TRBD2 is a possible D gene (6 bases). Germline loops: CDR1 SGHVS, CDR2 FNYEAQ. The V and J ends lost 3 bases and 0 bases respectively, with 21 bases between them. The CDR3 is made up of 19 amino acids.

The V and J genes are TRBV7-8 and TRBJ2-5; tentative D call: TRBD2 (5 bases). The end of the DNA is better explained by TRBJ2-7, so the J call may be wrong. Germline V gene data show CDR1 as SGHVS and CDR2 as FQNEAQ. This CDR3 spans 16 amino acids. The CDR3 nucleotides read TGTGCCAGCAGCTTAGTCCCGACTATTTTCCTGGACGAGCAGTACTTC. This encodes CASSLVPTIFLDEQYF.

The sample holds a few counts of this clonotype. The chain recombines TRBV7-6 with TRBJ2-4, with no clear D. Germline CDR1 reads SGHVS; CDR2 reads FNYEAQ. This CDR3 has 13 amino acids. Deletions cut 5 bases from V and 15 bases from J, with 20 bases between. The chain's CDR3 is CASSTLSPRFRYF. The CDR3 DNA reads TGTGCCAGCAGCACCTTAAGCCCCCGCTTTAGGTACTTC.

The V gene is TRBV5-1, the J gene TRBJ2-7; D perhaps matches TRBD2 (6 bases). The V end was cut by 4 bases, the J end by 4 bases, with 12 bases between. The CDR3 consists of 13 residues. From germline, CDR1 is SGHRS and CDR2 YFSETQ. CDR3 DNA: TGCGCCAGCAGCCTCGGGGGAAGGTACGAGCAGTACTTC. Protein product: CASSLGGRYEQYF.

This clonotype has ten or more counts. The rearrangement links TRBV6-4 to TRBJ2-1; no reliable D call. The germline V gene has CDR1 MRHNA and CDR2 SNTAGT. V lost 6 bases and J 0 bases, leaving 12 bases between the germline ends. This CDR3 comprises 15 residues. DNA for the CDR3: TGTGCCAGCAGAGCAGGAGTTGACTCCTACAATGAGCAGTTCTTC. Translating it yields CASRAGVDSYNEQFF.

The chain has TRBV6-1 and TRBJ2-5; no definite D call. V was trimmed by 8 bases and J by 11 bases, leaving 30 bases between them. Germline V lookup: CDR1 MNHNS, CDR2 SASEGT. CDR3 length: 16 amino acids. The CDR3 loop reads CASRRSVNLFDNEQYF. The CDR3 DNA sequence: TGTGCCAGCCGAAGATCAGTCAACCTATTCGACAATGAGCAGTACTTC.

This clonotype was observed a handful of times. This may be a read error, as it is one base from a much larger clone. It is likely a read error, because the conserved phenylalanine at the end of the CDR3 is missing. The rearrangement uses TRBV11-2 and TRBJ2-1; D is possibly TRBD2 (5 bases). V dropped 3 bases and J dropped 7 bases, with 13 bases sitting between them. Germline CDR1 reads SGHAT; CDR2 reads FQNNGV. The CDR3 length is 14 residues. CDR3 DNA sequence: TGTGCCAGCAGCTTGGAGCGGACCTCGAATGAGCAGTTCTTA. It is translated as CASSLERTSNEQFL.

J is TRBJ2-7 and V is TRBV7-8; D not resolved. Germline V lookup: CDR1 SGHVS, CDR2 FQNEAQ. Trimming removed 5 bases from V and 3 bases from J, with 5 bases in between. This CDR3 contains 11 residues. The CDR3 nucleotides are TGTGCCAGCAGCGGTCTCTACGAGCAGTACTTC. It translates to CASSGLYEQYF.

There are a few counts of this clonotype. The chain uses TRBV7-2 and TRBJ2-3, with 8 bases matching TRBD2. The V and J ends lost 2 bases and 6 bases, in that order; junction bases with no gene match: 4. This CDR3 spans 14 amino acids. Looked up from germline, CDR1 is SGHTA and CDR2 is FQGNSA. CDR3 in amino acids: CASSLNGRADTQYF. As DNA, the CDR3 is TGTGCCAGCAGCTTAAACGGGAGGGCTGATACGCAGTATTTT.

Ten or more counts support this clonotype. The rearrangement joins TRBV7-2 to TRBJ2-5; D gene unclear. From germline, CDR1 is SGHTA and CDR2 FQGNSA. Trimming cost V 2 bases and J 5 bases, with 6 bases left between them. The CDR3 is 12 residues long. The CDR3 DNA sequence: TGTGCCAGCAGCTTAAAAGGGGAGACCCAGTACTTC. Encoded protein: CASSLKGETQYF.

This clonotype was picked up many times. The chain joins TRBV7-8 to TRBJ2-3, with 9 bases fitting TRBD2. The CDR3 is 15 amino acids. The V segment lost 11 bases and the J segment 3 bases; nucleotides outside the gene matches: 12. The germline CDR1 and CDR2 sequences are SGHVS and FQNEAQ. The CDR3 coding sequence is TGTGCCGCAGGGGATAGCGGGAGTGTGACAGATACGCAGTATTTT. Its translation is CAAGDSGSVTDTQYF.

The chain recombines TRBV7-2 with TRBJ2-7, with TRBD2 matching over 9 bases. The CDR3 covers 15 residues. Germline values: CDR1 SGHTA, CDR2 FQGNSA. The V gene end was trimmed by 2 bases and the J gene end by 3 bases; junction bases not matched to a gene: 5. Here the CDR3 DNA reads TGTGCCAGCAGCTTAATTGGTAGCGGGAGCTACGAGCAGTACTTC. Its protein product is CASSLIGSGSYEQYF.